The 22 T cell receptor beta chains given below trace back to one sample, sequenced in a study of post-analysis software for immune sequencing data. Study results and limitations: Five TRBV segments were significantly more frequent in patients than in controls. TRBV5-6, TRBV5-1 and TRBV20-1 were among these segments.

Carried by the TCR beta cDNA libraries were unique molecular identifiers. One entry per CDR3 protein, called by TCRdb with MiXCR from the PCR reads. The sample records about half a million distinct CDR3 sequences, under 40% being singletons. These receptors' antigens are unknown. Sequenced sample: blood. The receptor source for this set is a girl aged 2-17 years with multiple sclerosis.

The chain combines TRBV29-1 with TRBJ1-2; TRBD1 matches at 9 bases. Germline V gene sequence: CDR1 SQVTM, CDR2 ANQGSEA. The length of the CDR3 is 13 residues. With V trimmed by 7 bases and J by 5 bases, 8 bases remained unmatched. The CDR3 DNA follows: TGCAGCGCCTCGGGACAGGGATTATATGGCTACACCTTC. It is translated as CSASGQGLYGYTF.

The gene calls are TRBV6-1 and TRBJ2-5; either TRBD1 or TRBD2 may fit D (5 bases each). Trimming pared 5 bases from V and 7 bases from J, leaving 17 bases between. Germline V gene sequence: CDR1 MNHNS, CDR2 SASEGT. The CDR3 covers 14 residues. The CDR3 sequence: CASSSQARSGTQYF. Written as DNA, the CDR3 is TGTGCCAGCAGTTCACAGGCGCGGAGCGGGACCCAGTACTTC.

This clonotype was detected a few times. This chain uses TRBV20-1 with TRBJ2-3; 12 bases line up with TRBD2. This CDR3 is built from 16 residues. Trimming took 1 base from V and 3 from J; bases not matched to a gene: 5. CDR1 and CDR2 (germline): DFQATT, SNEGSKA (reference sequence). The CDR3 here is CSARGTSGRPTDTQYF. CDR3 coding DNA: TGCAGTGCTAGAGGTACTAGCGGGAGGCCTACAGATACGCAGTATTTT.

In this sample, this clonotype turned up a few times. This rearrangement joins TRBV5-6 to TRBJ1-2; weak D call: TRBD1 (5 bases). Between the trimmed V and J ends, which lost 5 bases and 4 bases, there was a span of 12 bases. The CDR3 extends over 13 amino acids. Germline values: CDR1 SGHDT, CDR2 YYEEEE. The CDR3 nucleotides are TGTGCCAGCAGGAAGGGGACCAGCTATGGCTACACCTTC. Translation: CASRKGTSYGYTF.

This clonotype showed up just a few times. This sequence joins TRBV20-1 and TRBJ2-1; D gene unclear. The V end was cut by 0 bases, the J end by 6 bases, with 6 bases between. Germline V gives CDR1 DFQATT, CDR2 SNEGSKA (reference sequence). This CDR3 has 12 amino acids. The CDR3 reads CSARDPPNEQFF. CDR3 nucleotides: TGCAGTGCTAGAGATCCCCCCAATGAGCAGTTCTTC.

A few counts support this clonotype. V is TRBV6-2 or TRBV6-3 and J is TRBJ2-1; D is possibly TRBD2 (5 bases). Germline loops: CDR1 MNHEY, CDR2 SVGEGT. The CDR3 runs 15 residues. The V and J ends lost 7 bases and 7 bases respectively, with 20 bases between them. CDR3 region: CASKEGGGTKNEQFF. The CDR3 nucleotides read TGTGCCAGCAAGGAAGGTGGAGGTACCAAGAATGAGCAGTTCTTC.

This chain links TRBV7-3 with TRBJ2-3; D is unresolved. Between the trimmed V and J ends, which lost 6 bases and 1 base, there was a span of 11 bases. The CDR3 has 14 residues. Per the germline V gene, CDR1 is SGHTA and CDR2 is FQGTGA. CDR3 in DNA: TGTGCCAGCAGTTTCGCCGCGGGCACAGATACGCAGTATTTT. Protein sequence: CASSFAAGTDTQYF.

This clonotype was seen only a few times. The chain links TRBV6-1 to TRBJ1-1; 8 bases match TRBD1. Germline V lookup: CDR1 MNHNS, CDR2 SASEGT. This CDR3 contains 15 residues. Trimming at V came to 4 bases and at J to 5 bases, leaving 9 bases not matched to a gene. In DNA form, the CDR3 reads TGTGCCAGCAGTGGAACTAGACAGGGGAAAACTGAAGCTTTCTTT. Translation: CASSGTRQGKTEAFF.

The J gene is TRBJ1-6, the V gene TRBV5-1, with D perhaps TRBD1 (6 bases). The CDR3 extends over 14 amino acids. The ends were cut back, 2 bases at V and 10 bases at J, with 13 bases in the middle. CDR1 is SGHRS, CDR2 YFSETQ, per germline. Here the CDR3 DNA reads TGCGCCAGCAGCTTAAACGACAGGTTATCACCCCTCCACTTT. Translating gives CASSLNDRLSPLHF.

This clonotype has more than one count but fewer than ten. The rearrangement links TRBV29-1 to TRBJ2-7, with 12 nucleotides matching TRBD1. V lost 1 base to trimming and J lost 2 bases; unmatched junction nucleotides: 12. This CDR3 spans 18 amino acids. The germline V gene encodes CDR1 SQVTM and CDR2 ANQGSEA. The DNA of the CDR3 is TGCAGCGTTGAAGGGGGGACAGGGGGCGCCTCCCTGACCTACGAGCAGTACTTC. Residues: CSVEGGTGGASLTYEQYF.

This chain uses TRBV5-1 with TRBJ2-1, with 7 bases identical to TRBD2. This CDR3 spans 13 amino acids. Trimming at V came to 8 bases and at J to 1 base, leaving 3 bases not matched to a gene. Germline V gene lookup returns CDR1 SGHRS and CDR2 YFSETQ. As DNA, the CDR3 is TGCGCCAGTACTAGCGTTTCCTACAATGAGCAGTTCTTC. It codes for CASTSVSYNEQFF. Looking up the rest from reference TRBV5-1 and TRBJ2-1 gives the full variable domain: KAGVTQTPRYLIKTRGQQVTLSCSPISGHRSVSWYQQTPGQGLQFLFEYFSETQRNKGNFPGRFSGRQFSNSRSEMNVSTLELGDSALYLCASTSVSYNEQFFGPGTRLTVL.

V and J are TRBV5-1 and TRBJ2-1; TRBD2 might be the D (5 bases). Germline CDR1 is SGHRS and CDR2 is YFSETQ. Trimming took off 6 bases at V and 0 bases at J, with 13 bases between the two ends. The CDR3 extends over 15 amino acids. The CDR3 coding sequence is TGCGCCAGCAATCCCATAGGGAGCTCCTACAATGAGCAGTTCTTC. Its translation is CASNPIGSSYNEQFF.

The rearrangement links TRBV5-4 to TRBJ1-2; 12 bases line up with TRBD1. Germline V gene lookup returns CDR1 SGHNT and CDR2 YYREEE (reference sequence). Trimming at V came to 2 bases and at J to 3 bases, leaving 8 bases not matched to a gene. This CDR3 has 17 residues. The CDR3 reads CASSFPHGTGGYYGYTF. The CDR3 DNA reads TGTGCCAGCAGCTTTCCCCACGGGACAGGGGGCTACTATGGCTACACCTTC.

In its sample, this clonotype was seen a few times. The V gene is TRBV27, the J gene TRBJ2-3; D is perhaps TRBD2 (6 bases). Trimming pared 3 bases from V and 3 bases from J, leaving 10 bases between. The V gene's germline CDR1 is MNHEY and CDR2 SMNVEV (reference sequence). The CDR3 runs to 14 residues. The chain's CDR3 is CASSFSGPTDTQYF. The CDR3 DNA is TGTGCCAGCAGTTTTAGCGGCCCAACAGATACGCAGTATTTT.

To note about this clonotype: No DNA is shown, since the ends of the CDR3 on it are uncertain; the CDR3 is the one TCRdb lists. The rearrangement links TRBV21-1 to TRBJ1-5; the D segment call TRBD1 is taken from the table without a DNA check. TRBV21-1 constitutes a pseudogene. The CDR3 adds up to 16 amino acids, both ends counted. CDR3 loop: CASSPRGWAQGAPQHF.

The V call is TRBV7-9, the J call TRBJ1-5; D not resolved. V dropped 1 base and J dropped 6 bases, with 4 bases sitting between them. The CDR3 is 12 amino acids. Germline assignment: CDR1 SEHNR and CDR2 FQNEAQ (reference sequence). The CDR3 is CASSLGFQPQHF. The DNA of the CDR3 is TGTGCCAGCAGCTTAGGGTTTCAGCCCCAGCATTTT.

There are a few counts of this clonotype. This chain uses TRBV11-1 with TRBJ2-5; weak D call: TRBD2 (5 bases). CDR3 size: 16 residues. Germline V gene sequence: CDR1 SGHAT, CDR2 FQDESV (reference sequence). Trimming pared 6 bases from V and 5 bases from J, leaving 22 bases between. The CDR3 DNA reads TGTGCCAGCAGTCCGTTTGTAGAGGGCGGTTATGAGACCCAGTACTTC. Amino acids: CASSPFVEGGYETQYF.

This chain joins TRBV7-3 and TRBJ2-4; tentative D call: TRBD2 (6 bases). This CDR3 contains 13 residues. V gave up 5 bases and J gave up 10 bases, with 15 bases separating them. Germline-derived CDR1 and CDR2 are SGHTA and FQGTGA. The CDR3 loop is CASSPRDFGIQYF. The CDR3 nucleotides read TGTGCCAGCAGCCCCCGGGACTTTGGGATTCAGTACTTC.

In nucleotides, the CDR3 is TGTGCCAGCAGCCCCAACAGGGGAGCTAACTATGGCTACACCTTC. Translating it yields CASSPNRGANYGYTF. The J gene is TRBJ1-2, the V gene TRBV7-2, with 7 bases that match TRBD1. The CDR3 contains 15 residues. V shed 5 bases, J shed 0 bases, and the junction held 6 bases outside the gene matches. CDR1 is SGHTA, CDR2 FQGNSA, per germline.

This clonotype was counted a few times. The germline gene is not matched at one end of the junction; a read error may be the cause. The chain has TRBV20-1 and TRBJ1-1, with TRBD1 as a possible D gene (5 bases). The CDR3 is 13 amino acids. Germline V gene data show CDR1 as DFQATT and CDR2 as SNEGSKA (reference sequence). CDR3 in amino acids: CGARGRGTTEAFF. CDR3 coding DNA: TGCGGTGCTAGGGGCAGAGGTACGACTGAAGCTTTCTTT.

The rearrangement joins TRBV6-2 or TRBV6-3 to TRBJ1-5; D is undetermined. Germline CDR1 and CDR2: MNHEY and SVGEGT. V shed 4 bases and J shed 5 bases, with 6 bases lying between them. The CDR3 length is 12 residues. CDR3 in amino acids: CASSSRYQPQHF. In DNA form, the CDR3 reads TGTGCCAGCAGTTCGAGGTATCAGCCCCAGCATTTT.

This clonotype has more than one count but fewer than ten. The genes are TRBV6-1 and TRBJ2-5; the match to TRBD2 covers 11 bases. Unmatched junction bases numbered 9, after V lost 5 bases and J lost 1 base. The CDR3 is 17 residues long. Germline V gene sequence: CDR1 MNHNS, CDR2 SASEGT. The CDR3 loop reads CASSPLVSGGVQETQYF. The CDR3 coding sequence is TGTGCCAGCAGTCCCCTAGTTAGCGGGGGGGTCCAAGAGACCCAGTACTTC.